Described below is a single T cell receptor beta chain sequence and its context. What it binds is not known. This sample is part of a study of T cell responses to AZD1222 COVID-19 vaccine. Overall study context: The study pooled second doses at about 4 or about 12 weeks.

This CDR3 is built from 15 residues. Trimming left V 1 base short and J 4 bases short, with 14 bases between. CDR1 and CDR2 (germline): LNHNV, YYDKDF (reference sequence). Sequenced by immunoSEQ multiplex PCR; TCRdb stores in-frame clones only, minus some. The repertoire holds 150,000 to 180,000 clones, about nine tenths seen once, with 1.8% in the top ten. General study findings and limits: Of spike-specific TCRs, nearly half reportedly target regions left unmutated in variants. Only a handful of AZD1222 recipients, roughly 6 in all, had baseline seropositivity. Clonal diversity was possibly underestimated, and white British individuals and females predominated among donors.

The chain joins TRBV15 to TRBJ2-7, with D possibly matching TRBD2 (5 bases). The source of this sequence is an adult in good health. The input for sequencing was peripheral blood, taken on day 0 of AZD1222 vaccination. CDR3 DNA sequence: TGTGCCACCAGCAGAGTTAGGAGCGGAGGATACGAGCAGTACTTC. Amino acid sequence: CATSRVRSGGYEQYF.